One and the same sample provided the 18 T cell receptor beta chains below, sequenced in a study of cytomegalovirus exposure and HLA in healthy donors. PCR used 60 Vbeta primers and 13 Jbeta primers. The method was immunoSEQ multiplex PCR; TCRdb's version includes in-frame clones alone and lacks a portion of them. The sample yields more than 120,000 clones, about 79% seen once. The sample consisted of PBMCs. The receptors shown here come from a male donor in good health and CMV-seronegative.

The rearrangement links TRBV11-2 to TRBJ2-6; TRBD2 is a possible D gene (6 bases). The germline V gene encodes CDR1 SGHAT and CDR2 FQNNGV. V shed 5 bases and J shed 0 bases, with 17 bases lying between them. This CDR3 has 18 residues. The CDR3 nucleotides read TGTGCCAGCAGCGCGCGGGACCCCCTGTCCTCTGGGGCCAACGTCCTGACTTTC. This codes for CASSARDPLSSGANVLTF. Combining the CDR3 with reference TRBV11-2 and TRBJ2-6 gives the whole variable domain EAGVAQSPRYKIIEKRQSVAFWCNPISGHATLYWYQQILGQGPKLLIQFQNNGVVDDSQLPKDRFSAERLKGVDSTLKIQPAKLEDSAVYLCASSARDPLSSGANVLTFGAGSRLTVL.

V is TRBV6-4 and J is TRBJ2-2, with a possible D match to TRBD1 (6 bases). The CDR3 spans 14 residues. Germline V lookup: CDR1 MRHNA, CDR2 SNTAGT. Deletions cut 7 bases from V and 4 bases from J, with 13 bases between. The CDR3 spells CASKQGISTGELFF. The DNA for the CDR3 is TGTGCCAGCAAGCAGGGGATTAGCACCGGGGAGCTGTTTTTT.

This clone turned up a few times. The chain carries TRBV29-1 and TRBJ2-5; tentatively, D is TRBD2 (5 bases). Germline CDR1 SQVTM, CDR2 ANQGSEA. Trimming took off 5 bases at V and 5 bases at J, with 9 bases between the two ends. The CDR3 runs to 11 residues. CDR3 in amino acids: CSVRDWETQYF. The CDR3 nucleotides are TGCAGCGTTCGGGATTGGGAGACCCAGTACTTC.

The chain recombines TRBV27 with TRBJ2-1, with 13 bases aligning to TRBD2. The germline V gene has CDR1 MNHEY and CDR2 SMNVEV (reference sequence). This CDR3 has 15 amino acids. Germline trimming cut 3 bases from V and 7 bases from J; bases unmatched to any gene: 3. The CDR3 here is CASSFGTSGKNEQFF. CDR3 sequence (DNA): TGTGCCAGCAGTTTCGGGACTAGCGGGAAGAATGAGCAGTTCTTC.

On this clone itself: At the DNA level, this CDR3 is encoded by other sequences in the same sample as well. The chain carries TRBV5-4 and TRBJ2-5, with 8 bases matching TRBD2. Germline V gene data show CDR1 as SGHNT and CDR2 as YYREEE (reference sequence). The CDR3 is 14 amino acids. The ends lost 0 bases at V and 4 bases at J; junction bases unmatched: 2. CDR3 DNA: TGTGCCAGCAGCTTGGCGGGGGGGCCAGAGACCCAGTACTTC. This encodes CASSLAGGPETQYF. Looking up the rest from reference TRBV5-4 and TRBJ2-5 gives the full variable domain: ETGVTQSPTHLIKTRGQQVTLRCSSQSGHNTVSWYQQALGQGPQFIFQYYREEENGRGNFPPRFSGLQFPNYSSELNVNALELDDSALYLCASSLAGGPETQYFGPGTRLLVL.

This chain uses TRBV6-6 with TRBJ2-7, with a tentative D call TRBD2 (6 bases). Trimming pared 5 bases from V and 2 bases from J, leaving 16 bases between. Germline V gene data show CDR1 as MNHNY and CDR2 as SVGAGI (reference sequence). The CDR3 is 15 residues long. The CDR3 spells CASSPGGTRTYEQYF. The CDR3 DNA sequence: TGTGCCAGCAGTCCCGGCGGGACTCGAACCTACGAGCAGTACTTC.

Comments on this clone: Within the sample, other DNA sequences also encode this same CDR3. V gene TRBV19 combines with J gene TRBJ1-3; D gene ambiguous. CDR1 is LNHDA and CDR2 is SQIVND in the germline V gene (reference sequence). The CDR3 contains 14 residues. Trimming shortened V by 3 bases and J by 8 bases, and 14 bases separated the two germline ends. The CDR3 DNA reads TGTGCCAGTAGTATTGGCCTATCCGGGGACACCATATATTTT. Translation: CASSIGLSGDTIYF.

The V call is TRBV7-2, the J call TRBJ2-1, with TRBD1 identical over 11 bases. The CDR3 covers 15 residues. The trim removed 6 bases at V and 10 bases at J, leaving 11 bases unmatched. Germline loops: CDR1 SGHTA, CDR2 FQGNSA. CDR3 in DNA: TGTGCCAGCAGTTTTAGGGACAGGGGGTTTCAGGAGCAGTTCTTC. This translates into CASSFRDRGFQEQFF. Full variable domain (rest looked up from reference TRBV7-2 and TRBJ2-1): GAGVSQSPSNKVTEKGKDVELRCDPISGHTALYWYRQSLGQGLEFLIYFQGNSAPDKSGLPSDRFSAERTGGSVSTLTIQRTQQEDSAVYLCASSFRDRGFQEQFFGPGTRLTVL.

This clone showed up just a few times. The J gene is TRBJ2-2, the V gene TRBV4-3, with D maybe TRBD2 (6 bases). CDR3 length equals 18 residues. Deletions cut 6 bases from V and 0 bases from J, with 20 bases between. The V gene's germline CDR1 is LGHNA and CDR2 YSLEER. The CDR3 DNA reads TGCGCCAGCAGTCTGGAGGGGATGGAGCGGACGAACACCGGGGAGCTGTTTTTT. Encoded protein: CASSLEGMERTNTGELFF.

This clone was seen a single time. The chain couples TRBV27 to TRBJ2-1; no definite D call. Germline CDR1 reads MNHEY; CDR2 reads SMNVEV (reference sequence). The CDR3 is 14 amino acids. Deletions cut 4 bases from V and 10 bases from J, with 17 bases between. The CDR3 DNA reads as TGTGCCAGCAGTTCGCAAAACCTAGTTCGCGAGCAGTTCTTC. It specifies CASSSQNLVREQFF.

The chain has TRBV6-6 and TRBJ2-2; maybe TRBD2 (6 bases). Trimming took 5 bases from V and 1 from J, leaving 8 bases between them. CDR1 is MNHNY and CDR2 is SVGAGI in the germline V gene (reference sequence). CDR3 length equals 14 residues. CDR3 amino acids: CASSLEGNTGELFF. The CDR3 DNA is TGTGCCAGCAGTCTGGAGGGGAACACCGGGGAGCTGTTTTTT.

The chain carries TRBV2 and TRBJ2-7, with a possible D match to TRBD2 (5 bases). Germline loops: CDR1 SNHLY, CDR2 FYNNEI. V was trimmed by 2 bases and J by 1 base, leaving 9 bases between them. There are 14 residues in the CDR3. The DNA for the CDR3 is TGTGCCAGCAGTGAAAACCGGGATTCCTACGAGCAGTACTTC. Protein sequence: CASSENRDSYEQYF.

The rearrangement joins TRBV27 to TRBJ1-3; 11 bases map to TRBD1. Germline CDR1 and CDR2: MNHEY and SMNVEV (reference sequence). The CDR3 extends over 17 amino acids. V lost 2 bases and J lost 2; bases outside the gene matches: 5. In DNA, the CDR3 is TGTGCCAGCAGTTTAACCGGACAGGGGGCACCTGGAAACACCATATATTTT. It yields the protein CASSLTGQGAPGNTIYF.

V gene TRBV19 combines with J gene TRBJ2-3, with TRBD1 matching over 9 bases. Germline V CDR1 and CDR2: LNHDA, SQIVND (reference sequence). The CDR3 has 16 amino acids. V lost 2 bases to trimming and J lost 2 bases; unmatched junction nucleotides: 5. CDR3 sequence (DNA): TGTGCCAGTAGTATACCGGACAGGGGAAACACAGATACGCAGTATTTT. Translated, it gives CASSIPDRGNTDTQYF.

Only one count was recorded for this clone. The genes are TRBV6-5 and TRBJ2-7; D may be TRBD1 (5 bases). In germline, CDR1 is MNHEY, CDR2 SVGAGI. This CDR3 is built from 14 residues. The V end lost 2 bases, the J end lost 4 bases, and 12 bases lay between the germline ends. CDR3 nucleotide sequence: TGTGCCAGCAGTTACGGGGCAGAGAAGTACGAGCAGTACTTC. Residues: CASSYGAEKYEQYF.

The chain uses TRBV27 and TRBJ1-1; D call uncertain. There are 14 residues in the CDR3. Trimming took off 6 bases at V and 5 bases at J, with 16 bases between the two ends. Germline CDR1 is MNHEY and CDR2 is SMNVEV (reference sequence). The DNA of the CDR3 is TGTGCCAGCAGGCCCCCGGGGTCCGTAACTGAAGCTTTCTTT. The encoded protein is CASRPPGSVTEAFF.

The chain combines TRBV9 with TRBJ2-1, with a weak D call TRBD2 (6 bases). The germline CDR1 and CDR2 sequences are SGDLS and YYNGEE. Trimming took 2 bases from V and 9 from J, leaving 9 bases between them. The CDR3 runs to 12 residues. CDR3 bases: TGTGCCAGCAGCGTCGGAGGGGCTGAGCAGTTCTTC. Translating gives CASSVGGAEQFF.

V and J are TRBV5-1 and TRBJ2-4; the match to TRBD1 covers 10 bases. This CDR3 contains 14 residues. Trimming cost V 3 bases and J 7 bases; bases outside gene matches: 4. CDR1 is SGHRS and CDR2 is YFSETQ in the germline V gene. The CDR3 loop reads CASSYMDRGNIQYF. Here the CDR3 DNA reads TGCGCCAGCAGCTATATGGACAGGGGGAACATTCAGTACTTC.